These 10 T cell receptor beta chains originate from one sample sequenced in a study of T-cell memory formation after mild COVID-19. Each CDR3 protein is one row after TCRdb ran MiXCR on the 5' RACE reads. Of about 540,000 distinct CDR3 sequences in the sample, around 21% are singletons; the top ten hold under 15%. The sequenced sample consisted of PBMCs or a T cell subset sorted from them (not recorded which). These receptors were obtained from an adult woman who had mild COVID-19 (a few samples of this study predate the infection). Cell type and time point are not known.

The chain couples TRBV15 to TRBJ1-5, with TRBD1 matching over 9 bases. The CDR3 totals 16 residues. Germline V lookup: CDR1 LNHNV, CDR2 YYDKDF (reference sequence). The J segment lost 1 base and the V segment lost 1 base, leaving 2 bases of the junction unmatched. The CDR3 nucleotides read TGTGCCACCAGCAGAGTGACAGGGGGAAGCAATCAGCCCCAGCATTTT. Its protein is CATSRVTGGSNQPQHF.

The chain is built from TRBV11-1 and TRBJ2-7; 8 positions match TRBD2. The junction had 7 bases not matched to a gene; V was cut back by 5 bases and J by 1 base. The CDR3 totals 15 residues. Germline CDR1 is SGHAT and CDR2 is FQDESV (reference sequence). CDR3 in DNA: TGTGCCAGCAGCCACCCCGGGGGGGTGTCCTACGAGCAGTACTTC. Translating gives CASSHPGGVSYEQYF.

This clonotype has just a few counts. The V and J genes are TRBV19 and TRBJ2-1; D may be TRBD2 (5 bases). CDR1 and CDR2 from the germline V gene are LNHDA and SQIVND (reference sequence). V shed 7 bases and J shed 7 bases, with 17 bases lying between them. This CDR3 is 14 amino acids long. CDR3 region: CASMNWGAGNEQFF. CDR3 DNA: TGTGCCAGTATGAATTGGGGAGCTGGTAATGAGCAGTTCTTC.

This clonotype was seen only a few times. The V call is TRBV4-2, the J call TRBJ2-7, with 9 bases lining up with TRBD2. CDR3 length equals 15 residues. In germline, CDR1 is LGHNA, CDR2 YNFKEQ. The junction had 9 bases not matched to a gene; V was cut back by 3 bases and J by 6 bases. This CDR3 is CASSHDSGGGAEQYF. The DNA of the CDR3 is TGTGCCAGCAGCCACGATAGCGGGGGAGGCGCCGAGCAGTACTTC.

There are a few counts of this clonotype. This chain joins TRBV6-5 and TRBJ1-6; 7 bases line up with TRBD1. The germline V gene encodes CDR1 MNHEY and CDR2 SVGAGI. V lost 10 bases to trimming and J lost 3 bases; unmatched junction nucleotides: 6. This CDR3 has 14 amino acids. The CDR3 here is CATRRDSYNSPLHF. In DNA, the CDR3 is TGTGCCACGCGCCGGGACAGCTATAATTCACCCCTCCACTTT.

This chain uses TRBV4-1 with TRBJ2-1; D remains ambiguous. The germline gives CDR1 MGHRA, CDR2 YSYEKL. The length of the CDR3 is 12 residues. V was shortened by 0 bases and J by 7 bases, with 4 bases between the two germline ends. The CDR3 loop is CASSQDWNEQFF. CDR3 nucleotides: TGCGCCAGCAGCCAAGACTGGAATGAGCAGTTCTTC.

The chain joins TRBV12-3 or TRBV12-4 to TRBJ2-5; TRBD1 or TRBD2 may be the D gene (5 bases each). CDR3 length: 15 amino acids. The V end lost 7 bases, the J end lost 1 base, and 16 bases lay between the germline ends. The CDR3 sequence is CASTPGPALQETQYF. The CDR3 DNA follows: TGTGCCAGCACCCCGGGACCAGCGCTCCAAGAGACCCAGTACTTC.

The gene calls are TRBV29-1 and TRBJ2-1, with a weak D call TRBD2 (7 bases). The CDR3 extends over 12 amino acids. V was cut by 4 bases and J by 7 bases, with 11 bases left in between. Germline values: CDR1 SQVTM, CDR2 ANQGSEA. For the CDR3, the DNA is TGCAGCGTTGCCGGGGGGCGGAATGAGCAGTTCTTC. The encoded protein is CSVAGGRNEQFF.

About this clonotype: This may stem from a read error, because a much larger clone lies one nucleotide away. The rearrangement links TRBV12-3 or TRBV12-4 to TRBJ2-1; 12 nucleotides match TRBD2. The V gene end was trimmed by 5 bases and the J gene end by 9 bases; junction bases not matched to a gene: 5. The CDR3 is 14 amino acids. The CDR3 loop is CASSPSGGDREQFF. The CDR3 DNA is TGTGCCAGCAGTCCTAGCGGGGGGGACCGTGAGCAGTTCTTC.

A few counts support this clonotype. This sequence joins TRBV5-1 and TRBJ2-7; 7 bases map to TRBD1. Germline V gene sequence: CDR1 SGHRS, CDR2 YFSETQ. CDR3 length: 14 amino acids. Trimming cost V 1 base and J 4 bases; bases outside gene matches: 5. This chain's CDR3 is CASSLQGQLYEQYF. CDR3 in DNA: TGCGCCAGCAGCTTGCAGGGACAGCTTTACGAGCAGTACTTC.